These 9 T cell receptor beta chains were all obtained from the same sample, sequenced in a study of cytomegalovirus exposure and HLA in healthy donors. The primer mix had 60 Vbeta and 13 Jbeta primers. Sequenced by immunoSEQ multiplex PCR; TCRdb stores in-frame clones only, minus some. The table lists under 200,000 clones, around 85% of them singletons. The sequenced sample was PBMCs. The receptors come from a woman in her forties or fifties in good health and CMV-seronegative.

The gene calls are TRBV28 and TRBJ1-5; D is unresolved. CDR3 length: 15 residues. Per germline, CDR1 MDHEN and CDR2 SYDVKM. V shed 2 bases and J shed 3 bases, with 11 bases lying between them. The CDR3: CASSLGRADNQPQHF. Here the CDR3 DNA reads TGTGCCAGCAGTTTAGGGAGGGCGGACAATCAGCCCCAGCATTTT. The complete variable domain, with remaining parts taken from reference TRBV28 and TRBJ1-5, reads DVKVTQSSRYLVKRTGEKVFLECVQDMDHENMFWYRQDPGLGLRLIYFSYDVKMKEKGDIPEGYSVSREKKERFSLILESASTNQTSMYLCASSLGRADNQPQHFGDGTRLSIL.

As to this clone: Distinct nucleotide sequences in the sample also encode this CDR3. For the CDR3, the DNA is TGTGCCAGCAGCTCGGGACAGGGAAGGTATGGCTACACCTTC. This encodes CASSSGQGRYGYTF. This chain joins TRBV7-9 and TRBJ1-2, with TRBD1 identical over 9 bases. The CDR3 loop spans 14 amino acids. J gave up 5 bases and V 4 bases, and 5 bases lay outside the gene matches. Germline V gene data show CDR1 as SEHNR and CDR2 as FQNEAQ (reference sequence).

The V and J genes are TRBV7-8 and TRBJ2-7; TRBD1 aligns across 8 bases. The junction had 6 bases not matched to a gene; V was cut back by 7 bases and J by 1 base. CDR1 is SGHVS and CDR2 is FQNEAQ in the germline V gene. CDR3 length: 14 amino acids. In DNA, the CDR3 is TGTGCCAGCAACAAAGGGACAGGATCCTACGAGCAGTACTTC. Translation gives CASNKGTGSYEQYF.

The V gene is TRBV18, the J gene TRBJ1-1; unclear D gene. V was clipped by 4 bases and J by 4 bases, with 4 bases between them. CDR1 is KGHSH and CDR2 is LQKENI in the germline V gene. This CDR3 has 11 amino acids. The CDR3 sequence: CASSQLTEAFF. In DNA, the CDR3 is TGTGCCAGCTCACAGCTCACTGAAGCTTTCTTT. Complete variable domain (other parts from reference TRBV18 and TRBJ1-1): NAGVMQNPRHLVRRRGQEARLRCSPMKGHSHVYWYRQLPEEGLKFMVYLQKENIIDESGMPKERFSAEFPKEGPSILRIQQVVRGDSAAYFCASSQLTEAFFGQGTRLTVV.

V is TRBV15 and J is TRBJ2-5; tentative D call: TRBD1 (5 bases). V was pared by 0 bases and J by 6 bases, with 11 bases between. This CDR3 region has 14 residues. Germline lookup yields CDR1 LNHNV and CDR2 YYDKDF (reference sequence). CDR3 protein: CATSRERGGKTQYF. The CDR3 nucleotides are TGTGCCACCAGCAGAGAAAGGGGTGGAAAGACCCAGTACTTC. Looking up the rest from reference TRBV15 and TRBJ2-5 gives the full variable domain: DAMVIQNPRYQVTQFGKPVTLSCSQTLNHNVMYWYQQKSSQAPKLLFHYYDKDFNNEADTPDNFQSRRPNTSFCFLDIRSPGLGDTAMYLCATSRERGGKTQYFGPGTRLLVL.

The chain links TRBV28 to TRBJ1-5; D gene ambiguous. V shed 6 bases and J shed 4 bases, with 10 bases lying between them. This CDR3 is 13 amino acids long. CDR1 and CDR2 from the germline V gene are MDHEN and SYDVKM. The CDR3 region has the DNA TGTGCCAGCAGCGAACAGCATAATCAGCCCCAGCATTTT. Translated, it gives CASSEQHNQPQHF.

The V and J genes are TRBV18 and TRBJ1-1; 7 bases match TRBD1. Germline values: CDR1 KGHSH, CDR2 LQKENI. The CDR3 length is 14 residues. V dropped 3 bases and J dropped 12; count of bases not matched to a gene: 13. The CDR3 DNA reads TGTGCCAGCTCACCGCCCGGAGACAGGGTTACGACTTTCTTT. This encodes CASSPPGDRVTTFF.

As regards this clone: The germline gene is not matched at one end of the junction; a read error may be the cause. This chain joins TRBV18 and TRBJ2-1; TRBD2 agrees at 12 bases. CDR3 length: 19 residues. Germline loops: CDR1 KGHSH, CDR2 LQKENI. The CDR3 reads CASSYAPSSGRGSFNEQFF. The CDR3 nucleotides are TGTGCCAGCTCATACGCCCCCTCTAGCGGGAGGGGGTCCTTCAATGAGCAGTTCTTC.

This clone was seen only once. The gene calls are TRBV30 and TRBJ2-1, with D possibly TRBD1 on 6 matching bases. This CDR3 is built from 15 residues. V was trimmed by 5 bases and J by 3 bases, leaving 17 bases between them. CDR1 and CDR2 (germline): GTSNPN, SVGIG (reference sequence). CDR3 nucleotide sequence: TGTGCCTGGTTAGTAGGGGGAGTCAGCTACAATGAGCAGTTCTTC. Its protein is CAWLVGGVSYNEQFF.